Sequencing of this T cell receptor (beta chain) was carried out in a study of T cell responses to AZD1222 COVID-19 vaccine. The study, taken as a whole, reports: Across spike, vaccine-associated CD4 TCRs were found, dominant at 160-218 and 743-854. Donors were largely white British and mainly female; clonal diversity was possibly underestimated. The study reported that nearly half of spike-specific TCRs target unmutated variant regions. Researchers took repertoire samples only after the peak T cell response had come.

The assay was immunoSEQ multiplex PCR, and TCRdb's table has in-frame clones only and misses some. The sample lists 95,000 to 100,000 clones, roughly 90% occurring once. A note on this clone: Its antigen is currently unknown.

The CDR3 has 15 residues. The germline V gene has CDR1 SGHDT and CDR2 YYEEEE. The V end was cut by 3 bases, the J end by 2 bases, with 15 bases between. The chain joins TRBV5-6 to TRBJ2-7; a weak D match, TRBD2 (6 bases). This receptor was identified in an adult in good health. Sequencing was performed on peripheral blood, taken on day 0 of AZD1222 vaccination. For the CDR3, the DNA is TGTGCCAGCAGCTCCAAGCCGGGAGCTACCTACGAGCAGTACTTC. Translated, it gives CASSSKPGATYEQYF.